What follows is one TCR beta chain and its context. Its antigen is not known. Data came from immunoSEQ multiplex PCR; TCRdb stores just in-frame clones and leaves some out. The profile shows about 140,000 clones, 80% to 90% of them singletons. This CDR3 region has 15 residues. Trimming cost V 10 bases and J 2 bases; bases outside gene matches: 12. Germline V gene sequence: CDR1 MNHEY, CDR2 SMNVEV (reference sequence). This specimen belongs to a study of cytomegalovirus exposure and HLA in healthy donors. Whole-study results and caveats: The study recorded 150 to 200 TCR beta chains that were cytomegalovirus-associated.

The chain is built from TRBV27 and TRBJ2-5, with 8 positions matching TRBD2. This TCR was recovered from a man aged 18 to 35 in good health and CMV-seronegative. Sequencing input: PBMCs. The CDR3 nucleotides read TGTGCCATCGGCGGGGGGCCCGGGGCGCAAGAGACCCAGTACTTC. Amino acid sequence: CAIGGGPGAQETQYF.